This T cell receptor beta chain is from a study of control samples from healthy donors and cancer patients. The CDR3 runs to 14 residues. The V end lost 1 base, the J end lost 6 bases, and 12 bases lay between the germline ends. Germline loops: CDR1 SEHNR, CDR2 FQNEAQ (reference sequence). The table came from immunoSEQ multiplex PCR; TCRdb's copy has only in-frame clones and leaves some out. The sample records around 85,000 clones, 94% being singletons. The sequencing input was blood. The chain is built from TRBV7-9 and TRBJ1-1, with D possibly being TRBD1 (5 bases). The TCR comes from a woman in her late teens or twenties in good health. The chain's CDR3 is CASSLDGGIPEAFF. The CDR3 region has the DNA TGTGCCAGCAGCTTAGACGGGGGGATTCCTGAAGCTTTCTTT.